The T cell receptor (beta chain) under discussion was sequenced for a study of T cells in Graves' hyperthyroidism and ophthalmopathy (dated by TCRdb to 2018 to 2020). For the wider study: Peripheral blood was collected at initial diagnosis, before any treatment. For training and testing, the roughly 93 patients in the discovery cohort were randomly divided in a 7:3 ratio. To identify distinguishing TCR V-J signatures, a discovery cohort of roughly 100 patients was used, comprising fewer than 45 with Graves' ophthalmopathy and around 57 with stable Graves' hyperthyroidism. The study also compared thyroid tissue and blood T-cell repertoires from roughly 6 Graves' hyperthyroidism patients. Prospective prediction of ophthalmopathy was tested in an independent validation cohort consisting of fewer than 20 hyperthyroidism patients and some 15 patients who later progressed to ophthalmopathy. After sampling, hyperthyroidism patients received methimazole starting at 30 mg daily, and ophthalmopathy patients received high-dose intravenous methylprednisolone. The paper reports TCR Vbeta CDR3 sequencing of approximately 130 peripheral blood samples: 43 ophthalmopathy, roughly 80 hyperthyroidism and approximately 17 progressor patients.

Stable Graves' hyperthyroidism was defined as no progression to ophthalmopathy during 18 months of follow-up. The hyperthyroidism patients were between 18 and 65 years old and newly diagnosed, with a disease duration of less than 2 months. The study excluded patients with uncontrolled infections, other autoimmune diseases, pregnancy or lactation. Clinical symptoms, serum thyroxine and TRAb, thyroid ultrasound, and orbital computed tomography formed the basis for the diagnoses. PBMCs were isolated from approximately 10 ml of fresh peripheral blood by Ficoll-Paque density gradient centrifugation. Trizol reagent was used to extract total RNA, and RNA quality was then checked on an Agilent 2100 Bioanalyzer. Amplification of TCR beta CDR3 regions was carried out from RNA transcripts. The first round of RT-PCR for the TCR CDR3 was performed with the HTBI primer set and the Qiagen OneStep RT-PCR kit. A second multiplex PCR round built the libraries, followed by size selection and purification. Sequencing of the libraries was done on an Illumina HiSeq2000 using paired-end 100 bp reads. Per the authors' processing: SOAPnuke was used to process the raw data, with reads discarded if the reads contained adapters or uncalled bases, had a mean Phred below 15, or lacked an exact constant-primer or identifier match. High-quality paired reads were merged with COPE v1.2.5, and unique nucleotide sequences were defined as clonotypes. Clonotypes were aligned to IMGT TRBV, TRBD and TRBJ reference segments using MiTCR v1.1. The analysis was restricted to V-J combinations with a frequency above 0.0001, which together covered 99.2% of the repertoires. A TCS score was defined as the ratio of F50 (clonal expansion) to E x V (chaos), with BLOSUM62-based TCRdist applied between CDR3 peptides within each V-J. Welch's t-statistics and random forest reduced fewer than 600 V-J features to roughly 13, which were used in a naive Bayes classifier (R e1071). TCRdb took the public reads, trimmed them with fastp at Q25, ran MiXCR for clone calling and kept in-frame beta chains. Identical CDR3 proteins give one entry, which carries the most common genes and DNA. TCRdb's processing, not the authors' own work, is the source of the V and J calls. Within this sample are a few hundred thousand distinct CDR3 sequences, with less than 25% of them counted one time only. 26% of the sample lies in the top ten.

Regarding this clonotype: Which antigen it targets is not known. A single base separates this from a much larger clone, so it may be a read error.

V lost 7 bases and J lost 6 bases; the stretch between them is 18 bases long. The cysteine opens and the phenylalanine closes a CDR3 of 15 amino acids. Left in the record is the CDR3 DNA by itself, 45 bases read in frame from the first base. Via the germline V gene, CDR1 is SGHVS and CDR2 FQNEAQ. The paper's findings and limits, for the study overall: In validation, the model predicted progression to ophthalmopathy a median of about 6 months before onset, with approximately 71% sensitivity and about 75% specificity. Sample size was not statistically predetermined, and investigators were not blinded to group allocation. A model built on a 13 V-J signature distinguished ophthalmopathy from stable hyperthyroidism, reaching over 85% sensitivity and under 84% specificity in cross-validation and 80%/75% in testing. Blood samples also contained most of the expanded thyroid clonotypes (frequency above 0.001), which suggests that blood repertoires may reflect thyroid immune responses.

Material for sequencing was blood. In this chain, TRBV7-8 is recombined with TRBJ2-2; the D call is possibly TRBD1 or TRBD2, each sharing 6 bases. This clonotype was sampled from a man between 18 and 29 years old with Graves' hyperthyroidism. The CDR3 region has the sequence CASIQYNREAGELFF. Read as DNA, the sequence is TGTGCCAGCATCCAATACAACAGGGAGGCCGGGGAGCTGTTTTTT.